Shown below are 8 T cell receptor beta chains from a single sample sequenced in a study of OX40 agonist ivuxolimab in advanced cancers. Some clones are missing from TCRdb's copy, which holds only in-frame ones; the method was immunoSEQ multiplex PCR. Counted here are about 37,000 clones, around 88% occurring once; the ten biggest clones make up over 0.55%. The sequenced sample was CD4+ or CD8+ T cells sorted from blood, obtained in a trial of the OX40 agonist ivuxolimab. The receptors were sampled from an adult with an advanced solid tumor such as melanoma, head and neck, liver or kidney cancer.

The chain has TRBV10-3 and TRBJ1-2, with TRBD1 matching 7 bases. The CDR3 consists of 14 residues. From germline, CDR1 is ENHRY and CDR2 SYGVKD. With 9 bases clipped from V and 6 bases from J, the junction kept 13 bases outside the gene matches. The CDR3 here is CAIWTQQGNHGYTF. The CDR3 DNA sequence: TGTGCCATTTGGACCCAACAGGGGAACCATGGCTACACCTTC.

V gene TRBV7-9 combines with J gene TRBJ2-1; TRBD2 aligns across 8 bases. The J segment lost 3 bases and the V segment lost 0 bases, leaving 7 bases of the junction unmatched. The germline V gene has CDR1 SEHNR and CDR2 FQNEAQ (reference sequence). The CDR3 runs 17 residues. CDR3 nucleotides: TGTGCCAGCAGCTTAGCTACCTTAGCGGGGTTCTACAATGAGCAGTTCTTC. Translated: CASSLATLAGFYNEQFF.

Turning to this clone: Likely a read error: the CDR3 ends without its conserved phenylalanine or tryptophan. It is unclear where the CDR3 begins or ends on the DNA, so no DNA is shown, and the CDR3 is as TCRdb lists it. CDR3 in amino acids: CASSKDRNSPLHL. The chain uses TRBV21-1 and TRBJ1-6; TRBD1, the D gene given by the table, was not confirmed from the DNA. TRBV21-1 represents a pseudogene. The CDR3 extends over 13 residues, inclusive of both ends.

This sequence joins TRBV4-3 and TRBJ1-6; 7 nucleotides align to TRBD1. The V segment lost 0 bases and the J segment 2 bases; nucleotides outside the gene matches: 1. Germline V gene sequence: CDR1 LGHNA, CDR2 YSLEER. CDR3 size: 16 residues. The chain's CDR3 is CASSQDQGAYNSPLHF. CDR3 nucleotides: TGCGCCAGCAGCCAAGATCAGGGGGCCTATAATTCACCCCTCCACTTT.

V is TRBV5-1 and J is TRBJ2-3; D is unclear. This CDR3 is built from 12 residues. Germline values: CDR1 SGHRS, CDR2 YFSETQ. Trimming pared 5 bases from V and 2 bases from J, leaving 6 bases between. CDR3 region: CASREPTDTQYF. The CDR3 DNA sequence: TGCGCCAGCAGGGAGCCCACAGATACGCAGTATTTT. The complete variable domain, with remaining parts taken from reference TRBV5-1 and TRBJ2-3, reads KAGVTQTPRYLIKTRGQQVTLSCSPISGHRSVSWYQQTPGQGLQFLFEYFSETQRNKGNFPGRFSGRQFSNSRSEMNVSTLELGDSALYLCASREPTDTQYFGPGTRLTVL.

V gene TRBV5-1 combines with J gene TRBJ1-4, with 7 bases matching TRBD1. V lost 4 bases and J lost 8; bases outside the gene matches: 8. The CDR3 loop spans 14 amino acids. Per germline, CDR1 SGHRS and CDR2 YFSETQ. The DNA for the CDR3 is TGCGCCAGCAGCGAGACAGGGTTCTGGGAAAAACTGTTTTTT. Translation gives CASSETGFWEKLFF.

The chain carries TRBV18 and TRBJ2-3, with TRBD2 matching 9 bases. Germline V gives CDR1 KGHSH, CDR2 LQKENI. With V trimmed by 2 bases and J by 4 bases, 4 bases remained unmatched. This CDR3 contains 15 residues. CDR3 residues: CASSPAGGPSDTQYF. The CDR3 nucleotides read TGTGCCAGCTCACCAGCGGGGGGGCCGTCAGATACGCAGTATTTT.

This chain links TRBV5-4 with TRBJ1-1; possible D gene TRBD1, 6 bases. V dropped 3 bases and J dropped 3 bases, with 15 bases sitting between them. The CDR3 loop spans 15 amino acids. Germline assignment: CDR1 SGHNT and CDR2 YYREEE (reference sequence). The CDR3 DNA follows: TGTGCCAGCAGCTCTCGGGGGGGCAGGGACACTGAAGCTTTCTTT. Amino acid sequence: CASSSRGGRDTEAFF.